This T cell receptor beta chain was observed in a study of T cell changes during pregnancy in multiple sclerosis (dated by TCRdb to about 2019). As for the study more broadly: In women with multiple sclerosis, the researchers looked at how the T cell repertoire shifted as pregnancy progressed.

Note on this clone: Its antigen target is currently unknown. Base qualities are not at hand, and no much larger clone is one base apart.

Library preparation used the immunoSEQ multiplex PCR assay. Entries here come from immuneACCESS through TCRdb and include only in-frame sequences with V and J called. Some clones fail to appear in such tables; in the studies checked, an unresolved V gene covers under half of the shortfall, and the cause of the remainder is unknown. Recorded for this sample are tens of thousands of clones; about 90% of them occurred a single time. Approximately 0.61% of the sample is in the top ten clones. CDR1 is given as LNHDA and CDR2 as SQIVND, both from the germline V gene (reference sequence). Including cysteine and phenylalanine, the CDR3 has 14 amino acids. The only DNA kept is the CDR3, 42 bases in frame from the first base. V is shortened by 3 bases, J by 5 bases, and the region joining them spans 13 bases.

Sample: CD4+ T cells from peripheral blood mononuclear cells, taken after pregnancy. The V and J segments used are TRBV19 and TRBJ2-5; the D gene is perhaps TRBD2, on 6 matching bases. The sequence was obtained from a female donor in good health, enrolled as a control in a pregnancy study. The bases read TGTGCCAGTAGTATCAACCCTCGGGGGGAGACCCAGTACTTC. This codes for CASSINPRGETQYF.